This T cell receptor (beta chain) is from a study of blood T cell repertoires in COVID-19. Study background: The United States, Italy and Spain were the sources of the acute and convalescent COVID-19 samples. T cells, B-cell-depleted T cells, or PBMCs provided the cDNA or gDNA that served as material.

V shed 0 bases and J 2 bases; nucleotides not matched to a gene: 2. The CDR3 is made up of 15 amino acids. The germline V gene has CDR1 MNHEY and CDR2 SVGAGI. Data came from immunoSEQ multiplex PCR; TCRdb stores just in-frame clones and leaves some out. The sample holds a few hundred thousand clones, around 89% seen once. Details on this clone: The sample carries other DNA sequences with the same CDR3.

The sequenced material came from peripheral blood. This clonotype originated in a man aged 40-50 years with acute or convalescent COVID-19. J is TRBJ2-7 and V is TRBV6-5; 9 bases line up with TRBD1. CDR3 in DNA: TGTGCCAGCAGTTACTCGGGACAGGGTACCTACGAGCAGTACTTC. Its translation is CASSYSGQGTYEQYF.